The rows below give T cell receptor beta chains drawn from one sample of a study of patients and donors after allogeneic stem cell transplantation. TCRdb re-called the RT-PCR reads through MiXCR, storing one row per CDR3 protein. Among 800,000 to 1,000,000 distinct CDR3 sequences listed, about a sixth were seen once. The specimen was blood, either unsorted or a sorted T cell fraction (not recorded which). The source is a human donor who was either an allogeneic HSCT recipient or a stem cell or donor lymphocyte infusion donor (not recorded which). It is not recorded whose cells these are; they may come from a transplant donor. Each CDR3 is given with its conserved first and last residue. A D gene is named only where the DNA matches it firmly. Rows may omit the clone size; those that give it use once, few, many or a size class.

d_call j_call v_call clone_size cdr3_nt cdr3_aa
TRBD2 TRBJ2-7 TRBV25-1 NA TGTGCCAGCAGTGGGCTAGCGGAGTCCTACGAGCAGTACTTC CASSGLAESYEQYF
TRBD1 TRBJ1-3 TRBV12-3/TRBV12-4 few TGTGCCAGCAGTTTCGGAGCGGAGGGTGGGACAGGAGGTTTTGGAAACACCATATATTTT CASSFGAEGGTGGFGNTIYF
NA TRBJ2-7 TRBV20-1 NA TGCAGTGCTAGTGGGGGGGGCGCGTTCCACGAGCAGTACTTC CSASGGGAFHEQYF
TRBD1 TRBJ2-5 TRBV5-6 few TGTGCCAGCAGCTTGGCCGGGACAGGGGGCCAAGAGACCCAGTACTTC CASSLAGTGGQETQYF
TRBD1 TRBJ2-1 TRBV7-9 few TGTGCCAGCAGCTCGAGTCCCGGGACAGGGACCAATGAGCAGTTCTTC CASSSSPGTGTNEQFF
TRBD1 TRBJ2-7 TRBV12-3/TRBV12-4 NA TGTGCCAGCAGTGCCCCGGGACAGGGGGCGTCCGAGCAGTACTTC CASSAPGQGASEQYF
NA TRBJ1-2 TRBV5-5 few TGTGCCAGCAGCTCGAACAGGGCGAACTATGGCTACACCTTC CASSSNRANYGYTF
NA TRBJ2-5 TRBV24-1 NA TGTGCCACCAGTGACACCCGCCACGGTGGAGTCGAGACCCAGTACTTC CATSDTRHGGVETQYF
TRBD2 TRBJ2-3 TRBV7-9 few TGTGCCAGCAGGGGGGCTAGCGGGAGGCCCACGACAGATACGCAGTATTTT CASRGASGRPTTDTQYF
NA TRBJ2-7 TRBV3-1 few TGTGCCAGCAGCCAACGCAGGTCCTACGAGCAGTACTTC CASSQRRSYEQYF
TRBD2 TRBJ2-1 TRBV5-6 many TGTGCCAGCAGCGCAGCGGGACGCAATGAGCAGTTCTTC CASSAAGRNEQFF
NA TRBJ2-7 TRBV7-9 few TGTGCCAGCAGCTTGGCGTTGGCCAGGGGGGTCGAGCAGTACTTC CASSLALARGVEQYF
NA TRBJ2-1 TRBV3-1 NA TGTGCCAGCAGCCAGAGAGGGGTAAATGAGCAGTTCTTC CASSQRGVNEQFF
TRBD2 TRBJ2-7 TRBV12-3/TRBV12-4 NA TGTGCCAGCAGTTGGGCTAGCGGGGTCAACTACGAGCAGTACTTC CASSWASGVNYEQYF
NA TRBJ2-5 TRBV7-2 NA TGTGCCAGCAGCTTAGGTCGTGAGTCCCAGTACTTC CASSLGRESQYF
NA TRBJ1-6 TRBV4-2 NA TGTGCCAGCAGCCAAGATCTGGGGGCAGGTCCCTCACCCCTCCACTTT CASSQDLGAGPSPLHF
NA TRBJ1-6 TRBV6-2/TRBV6-3 NA TGTGCCAGCAGTCAGGACGGCCTCTATAATTCACCCCTCCACTTT CASSQDGLYNSPLHF
NA TRBJ2-1 TRBV25-1 few TGTGCCAGCAGTATTACCCCCAATGAGCAGTTCTTC CASSITPNEQFF
NA TRBJ2-4 TRBV5-1 few TGCGCCAGCAGCTCGCAGGGAAACATTCAGTACTTC CASSSQGNIQYF
NA TRBJ2-7 TRBV6-5 NA TGTGCCAGCAGTTACGGGAGCGGATCCTACGAGCAGTACTTC CASSYGSGSYEQYF
NA TRBJ2-3 TRBV24-1 NA TGTGCCACCAGTGATCCGGGACAATCTAACACAGATACGCAGTATTTT CATSDPGQSNTDTQYF
TRBD1 TRBJ1-1 TRBV15 few TGTGCCACCAGTCCCTTTCCAGGGGGCAACACTGAAGCTTTCTTT CATSPFPGGNTEAFF
TRBD1 TRBJ1-1 TRBV13 NA TGTGCCAGCAGCCCGCGCGGGACAGGGGAGGGCACTGAAGCTTTCTTT CASSPRGTGEGTEAFF
NA TRBJ2-1 TRBV29-1 few TGCAGCGTTTACGACCCTGACAGTTACAATGAGCAGTTCTTC CSVYDPDSYNEQFF
TRBD2 TRBJ2-1 TRBV28 many TGTGCCAGCAGTACAGGACTAGCCGGTGAGCAGTTCTTC CASSTGLAGEQFF
NA TRBJ1-3 TRBV6-1 few TGTGCCAGCCAAGTTTCCGGGGGCGGAAACACCATATATTTT CASQVSGGGNTIYF
TRBD1 TRBJ2-5 TRBV7-9 few TGTGCCAGCAGCATTGGGACAGGCCAAGAGACCCAGTACTTC CASSIGTGQETQYF
TRBD1 TRBJ2-7 TRBV4-1 NA TGCGCCAGCAGCCAAGGTACAGCCAGGGGGCTCTCCTACGAGCAGTACTTC CASSQGTARGLSYEQYF
TRBD1 TRBJ2-3 TRBV24-1 NA TGTGCCACCAGTGATTTAGGGGGCCCAGATACGCAGTATTTT CATSDLGGPDTQYF
TRBD1 TRBJ2-2 TRBV20-1 NA TGCAGTGCGGCCGGGACAGGGGACACCGGGGAGCTGTTTTTT CSAAGTGDTGELFF